The sequence of this TCR beta chain was determined in a study of cytomegalovirus exposure and HLA in healthy donors. The CDR3 runs to 14 residues. Germline-derived CDR1 and CDR2 are SGHNT and YYREEE (reference sequence). With V trimmed by 4 bases and J by 2 bases, 4 bases remained unmatched. Amplification used 60 Vbeta primers and 13 Jbeta primers. Libraries were prepared by immunoSEQ multiplex PCR; TCRdb keeps only in-frame clonotypes and omits some of them. The data show approximately 68,000 clones, and the top ten clones hold 6.5% to 8.5%. The chain is built from TRBV5-4 and TRBJ1-2, with 8 bases that match TRBD1. The sequence came from a female donor in good health and CMV-seropositive. The sequencing input was PBMCs. As DNA, the CDR3 is TGTGCCAGCAGCGGGGACAGGCGAAACTATGGCTACACCTTC. Its translation: CASSGDRRNYGYTF.